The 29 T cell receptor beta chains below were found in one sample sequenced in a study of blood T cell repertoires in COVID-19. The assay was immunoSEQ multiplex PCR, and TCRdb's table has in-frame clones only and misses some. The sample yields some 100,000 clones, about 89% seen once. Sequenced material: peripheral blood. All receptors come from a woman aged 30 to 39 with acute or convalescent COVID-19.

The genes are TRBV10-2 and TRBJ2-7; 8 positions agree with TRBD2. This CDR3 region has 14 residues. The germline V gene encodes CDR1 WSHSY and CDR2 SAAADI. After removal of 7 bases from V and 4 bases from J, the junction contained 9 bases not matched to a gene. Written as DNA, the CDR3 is TGCGCCAGCAAGGAAGCGGGGGCCCAATACGAGCAGTACTTC. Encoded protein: CASKEAGAQYEQYF.

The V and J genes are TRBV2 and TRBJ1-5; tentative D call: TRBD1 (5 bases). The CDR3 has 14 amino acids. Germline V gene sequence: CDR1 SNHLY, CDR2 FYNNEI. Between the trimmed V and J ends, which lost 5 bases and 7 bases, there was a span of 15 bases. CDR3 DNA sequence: TGTGCCAGCAGTCGGACAAGCTTGGACCAGCCCCAGCATTTT. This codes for CASSRTSLDQPQHF.

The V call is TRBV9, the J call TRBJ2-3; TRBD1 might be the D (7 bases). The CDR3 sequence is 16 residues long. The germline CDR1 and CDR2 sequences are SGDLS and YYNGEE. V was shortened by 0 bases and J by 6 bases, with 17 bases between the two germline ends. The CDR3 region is CASSVAGQGGGDTQYF. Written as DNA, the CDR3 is TGTGCCAGCAGCGTAGCCGGCCAGGGGGGCGGGGATACGCAGTATTTT.

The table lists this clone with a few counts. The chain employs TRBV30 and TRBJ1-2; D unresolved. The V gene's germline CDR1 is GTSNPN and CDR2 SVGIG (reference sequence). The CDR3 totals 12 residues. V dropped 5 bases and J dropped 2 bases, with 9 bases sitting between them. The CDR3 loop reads CAWSQINYGYTF. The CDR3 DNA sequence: TGTGCCTGGTCCCAGATCAACTATGGCTACACCTTC.

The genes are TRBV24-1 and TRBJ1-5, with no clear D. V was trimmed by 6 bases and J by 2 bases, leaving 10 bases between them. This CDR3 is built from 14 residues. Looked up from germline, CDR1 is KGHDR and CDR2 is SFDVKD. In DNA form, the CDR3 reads TGTGCCACCAGTTCCCGTTCGGGCAATCAGCCCCAGCATTTT. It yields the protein CATSSRSGNQPQHF.

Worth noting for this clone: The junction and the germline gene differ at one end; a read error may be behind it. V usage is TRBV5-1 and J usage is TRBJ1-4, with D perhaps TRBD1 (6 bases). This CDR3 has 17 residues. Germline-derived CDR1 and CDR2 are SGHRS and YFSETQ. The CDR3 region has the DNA TGCGCCCGCAGCTTGGGGGGGGGCCAGAGCCCCGGGGAAAAACTGTTTTTT. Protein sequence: CARSLGGGQSPGEKLFF.

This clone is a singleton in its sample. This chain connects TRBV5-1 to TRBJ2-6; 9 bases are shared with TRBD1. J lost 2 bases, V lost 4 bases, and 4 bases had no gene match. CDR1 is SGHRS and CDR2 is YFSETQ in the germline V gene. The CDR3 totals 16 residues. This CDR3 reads CASSKDRGPGANVLTF. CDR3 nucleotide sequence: TGCGCCAGCAGCAAGGACAGGGGACCTGGGGCCAACGTCCTGACTTTC.

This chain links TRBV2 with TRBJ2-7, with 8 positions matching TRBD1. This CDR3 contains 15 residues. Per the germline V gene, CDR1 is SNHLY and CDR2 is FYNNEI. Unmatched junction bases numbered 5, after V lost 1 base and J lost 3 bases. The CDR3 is CASSEGTGQDYEQYF. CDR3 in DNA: TGTGCCAGCAGTGAAGGGACGGGACAGGACTACGAGCAGTACTTC.

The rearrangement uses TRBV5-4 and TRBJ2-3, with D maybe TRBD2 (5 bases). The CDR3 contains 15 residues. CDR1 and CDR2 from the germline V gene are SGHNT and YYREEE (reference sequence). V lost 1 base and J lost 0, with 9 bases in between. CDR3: CASSLTGSSTDTQYF. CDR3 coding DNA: TGTGCCAGCAGCTTGACGGGGTCTAGCACAGATACGCAGTATTTT.

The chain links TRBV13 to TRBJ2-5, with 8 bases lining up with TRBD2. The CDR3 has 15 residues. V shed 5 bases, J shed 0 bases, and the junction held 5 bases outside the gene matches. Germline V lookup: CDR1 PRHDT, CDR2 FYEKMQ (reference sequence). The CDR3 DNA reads TGTGCCAGCAGCCCGGGACTAGAGTACCAAGAGACCCAGTACTTC. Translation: CASSPGLEYQETQYF.

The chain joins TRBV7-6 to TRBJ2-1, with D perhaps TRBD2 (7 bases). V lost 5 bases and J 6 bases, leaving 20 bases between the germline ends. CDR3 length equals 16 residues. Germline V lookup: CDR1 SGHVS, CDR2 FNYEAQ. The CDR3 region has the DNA TGTGCCAGCAGCATTGGGGGGGGCGGTGGCGGCAATGAGCAGTTCTTC. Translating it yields CASSIGGGGGGNEQFF.

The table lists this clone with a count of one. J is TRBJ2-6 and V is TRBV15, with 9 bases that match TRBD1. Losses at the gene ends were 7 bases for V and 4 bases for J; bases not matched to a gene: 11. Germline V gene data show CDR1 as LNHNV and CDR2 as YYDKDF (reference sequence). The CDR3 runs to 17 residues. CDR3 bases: TGTGCCACCACCTCGGTGGGACAGGGCCCCGGGGCCAACGTCCTGACTTTC. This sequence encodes CATTSVGQGPGANVLTF.

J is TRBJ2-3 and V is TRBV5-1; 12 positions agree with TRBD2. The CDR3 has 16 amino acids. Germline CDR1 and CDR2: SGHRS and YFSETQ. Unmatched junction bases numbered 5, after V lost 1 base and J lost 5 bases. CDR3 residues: CASSLLAGGPIDTQYF. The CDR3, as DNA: TGCGCCAGCAGCTTGCTAGCGGGGGGGCCAATAGATACGCAGTATTTT. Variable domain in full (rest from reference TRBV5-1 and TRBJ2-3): KAGVTQTPRYLIKTRGQQVTLSCSPISGHRSVSWYQQTPGQGLQFLFEYFSETQRNKGNFPGRFSGRQFSNSRSEMNVSTLELGDSALYLCASSLLAGGPIDTQYFGPGTRLTVL.

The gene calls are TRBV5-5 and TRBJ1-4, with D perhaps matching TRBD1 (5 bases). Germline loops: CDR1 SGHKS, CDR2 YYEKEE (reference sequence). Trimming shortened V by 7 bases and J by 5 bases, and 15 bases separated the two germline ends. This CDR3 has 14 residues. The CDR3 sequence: CASGEMGLNEKLFF. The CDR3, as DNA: TGTGCCAGCGGGGAAATGGGGCTAAATGAAAAACTGTTTTTT.

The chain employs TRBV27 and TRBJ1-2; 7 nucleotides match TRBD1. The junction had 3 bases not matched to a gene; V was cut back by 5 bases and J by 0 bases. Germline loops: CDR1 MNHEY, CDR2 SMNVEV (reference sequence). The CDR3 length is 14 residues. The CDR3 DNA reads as TGTGCCAGCAGTCGGACAGGAGCTAACTATGGCTACACCTTC. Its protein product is CASSRTGANYGYTF.

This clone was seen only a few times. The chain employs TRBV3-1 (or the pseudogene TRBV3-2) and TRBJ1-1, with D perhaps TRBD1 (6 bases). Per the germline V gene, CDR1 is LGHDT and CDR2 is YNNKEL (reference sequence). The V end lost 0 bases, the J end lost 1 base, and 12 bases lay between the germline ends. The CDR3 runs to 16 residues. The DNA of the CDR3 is TGTGCCAGCAGCCAAGATAAGGGGGATACGAACACTGAAGCTTTCTTT. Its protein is CASSQDKGDTNTEAFF.

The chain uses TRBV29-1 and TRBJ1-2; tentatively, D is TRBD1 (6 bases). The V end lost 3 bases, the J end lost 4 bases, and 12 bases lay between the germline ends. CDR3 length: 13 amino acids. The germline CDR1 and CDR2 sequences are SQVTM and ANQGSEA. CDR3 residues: CSVDPGAGYGYTF. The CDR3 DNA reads TGCAGCGTTGATCCAGGGGCCGGCTATGGCTACACCTTC.

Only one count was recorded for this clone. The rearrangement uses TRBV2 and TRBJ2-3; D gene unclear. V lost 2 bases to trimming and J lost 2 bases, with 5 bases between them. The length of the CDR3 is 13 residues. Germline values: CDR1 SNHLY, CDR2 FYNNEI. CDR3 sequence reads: CASSEPFTDTQYF. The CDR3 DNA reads TGTGCCAGCAGTGAACCATTCACAGATACGCAGTATTTT.

The CDR3 spells CASSLGTGTGFTDTQYF. DNA for the CDR3: TGTGCCAGCAGCTTGGGGACCGGGACAGGGTTCACAGATACGCAGTATTTT. The chain joins TRBV5-6 to TRBJ2-3; 9 bases are shared with TRBD1. J gave up 2 bases and V 0 bases, and 7 bases lay outside the gene matches. The CDR3 spans 17 residues. Per germline, CDR1 SGHDT and CDR2 YYEEEE.

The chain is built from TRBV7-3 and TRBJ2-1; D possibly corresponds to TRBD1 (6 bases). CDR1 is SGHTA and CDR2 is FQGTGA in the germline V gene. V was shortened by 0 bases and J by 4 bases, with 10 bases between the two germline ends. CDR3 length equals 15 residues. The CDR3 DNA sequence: TGTGCCAGCAGCTTAACAGGGGGAAGGTACAATGAGCAGTTCTTC. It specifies CASSLTGGRYNEQFF.

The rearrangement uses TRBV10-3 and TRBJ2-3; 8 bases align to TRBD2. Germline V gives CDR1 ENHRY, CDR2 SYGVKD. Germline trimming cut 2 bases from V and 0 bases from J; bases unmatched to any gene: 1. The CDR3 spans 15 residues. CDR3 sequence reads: CAISEERGSTDTQYF. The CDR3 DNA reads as TGTGCCATCAGTGAGGAGCGGGGGAGCACAGATACGCAGTATTTT.

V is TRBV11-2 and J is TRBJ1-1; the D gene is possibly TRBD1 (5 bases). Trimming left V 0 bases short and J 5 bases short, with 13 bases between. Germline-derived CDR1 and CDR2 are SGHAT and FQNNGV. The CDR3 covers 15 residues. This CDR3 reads CASSLESQGWTEAFF. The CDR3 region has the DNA TGTGCCAGCAGCTTAGAGAGTCAGGGATGGACTGAAGCTTTCTTT.

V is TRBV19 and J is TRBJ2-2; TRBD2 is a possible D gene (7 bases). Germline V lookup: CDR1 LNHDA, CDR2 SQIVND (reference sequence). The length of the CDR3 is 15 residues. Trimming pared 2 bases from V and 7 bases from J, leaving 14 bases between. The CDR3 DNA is TGTGCCAGTAGTATAAGGGGGGGCCTGGTCGGGGAGCTGTTTTTT. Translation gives CASSIRGGLVGELFF.

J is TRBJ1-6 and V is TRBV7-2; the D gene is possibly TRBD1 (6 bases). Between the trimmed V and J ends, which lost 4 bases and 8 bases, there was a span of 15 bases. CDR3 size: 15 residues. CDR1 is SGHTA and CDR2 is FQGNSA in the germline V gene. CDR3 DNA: TGTGCCAGCAGCTCCGGACGGACAGCCTATTCACCCCTCCACTTT. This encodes CASSSGRTAYSPLHF.

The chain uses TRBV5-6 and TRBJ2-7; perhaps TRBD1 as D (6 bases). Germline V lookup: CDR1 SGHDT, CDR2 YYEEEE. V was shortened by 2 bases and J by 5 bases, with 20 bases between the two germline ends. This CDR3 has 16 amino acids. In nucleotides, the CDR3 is TGTGCCAGCAGCTTCCGTCCCCAACAGGGATGGGACGAGCAGTACTTC. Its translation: CASSFRPQQGWDEQYF.

DNA of the CDR3: TGTGCCAGCAGCGTAGGGGACTCAACCGGGGAGCTGTTTTTT. This gives the protein CASSVGDSTGELFF. This sequence joins TRBV9 and TRBJ2-2; D may be TRBD2 (6 bases). Germline CDR1 SGDLS, CDR2 YYNGEE. The length of the CDR3 is 14 residues. V shed 0 bases and J shed 5 bases, with 8 bases lying between them.

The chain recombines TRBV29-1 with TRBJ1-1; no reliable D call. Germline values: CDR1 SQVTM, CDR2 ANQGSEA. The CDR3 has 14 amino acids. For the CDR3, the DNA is TGCACCCTAGAGGCTCTCCCGAGGGACACTGAAGCTTTCTTT. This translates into CTLEALPRDTEAFF.

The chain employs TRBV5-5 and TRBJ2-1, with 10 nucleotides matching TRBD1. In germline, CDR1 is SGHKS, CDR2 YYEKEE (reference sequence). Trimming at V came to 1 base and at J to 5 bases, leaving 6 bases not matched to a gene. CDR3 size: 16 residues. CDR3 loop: CASSLYRDRGNNEQFF. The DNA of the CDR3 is TGTGCCAGCAGCTTGTACCGGGACAGGGGAAACAATGAGCAGTTCTTC.

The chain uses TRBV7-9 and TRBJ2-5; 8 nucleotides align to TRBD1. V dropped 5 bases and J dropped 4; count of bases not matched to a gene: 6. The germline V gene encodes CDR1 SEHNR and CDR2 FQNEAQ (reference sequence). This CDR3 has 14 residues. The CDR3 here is CASSPAGGLETQYF. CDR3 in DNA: TGTGCCAGCAGCCCCGCAGGGGGCTTAGAGACCCAGTACTTC.